This T cell receptor (beta chain) was found in a study of OX40 agonist ivuxolimab in advanced cancers. Background on the study: Previous treatment with anti-PD-1, anti-PD-L1 or anti-CTLA-4 therapy was allowed; roughly 40% had received some.

Study results and caveats: Doses of 0.1 to 3.0 mg/kg were accompanied by clonal expansion of CD4+ and CD8+ blood T cells by week 6.

Trimming pared 1 base from V and 3 bases from J, leaving 3 bases between. The CDR3 consists of 13 residues. From germline, CDR1 is MNHEY and CDR2 SMNVEV (reference sequence). Worth noting for this clone: The target antigen is unknown.

The method was immunoSEQ multiplex PCR; TCRdb's version includes in-frame clones alone and lacks a portion of them. The repertoire has more than 50,000 clones, approximately 86% of them found once; the top ten carry 0.88%. The material was CD4+ or CD8+ T cells sorted from blood, obtained in a trial of the OX40 agonist ivuxolimab. The rearrangement links TRBV27 to TRBJ2-2; D is uncertain. The clonotype was recovered from an adult with an advanced solid tumor such as melanoma, head and neck, liver or kidney cancer. The CDR3 is CASSLFYTGELFF. The CDR3, as DNA: TGTGCCAGCAGTTTATTTTACACCGGGGAGCTGTTTTTT.